Listed below are T cell receptor beta chains from one sample, sequenced in a study of T cells in Graves' hyperthyroidism and ophthalmopathy. TCRdb ran MiXCR on the multiplex PCR reads and lists one entry per CDR3 protein. The sample has over 250,000 distinct CDR3 sequences; 20% to 30% are singletons. Sequenced material: blood. Receptors originate from a man aged 35 to 55 with Graves' hyperthyroidism that later progressed to Graves' ophthalmopathy. The CDR3 runs from the conserved cysteine through the conserved F or W. Fields, in order: clone size, J gene, D gene, V gene, CDR3 DNA, CDR3 protein. D genes are given only for firm matches. Clone size, where shown, is once, few, many, or a class for clones that have expanded.

clone size: many; J gene: TRBJ1-5; D gene: -; V gene: TRBV6-5; CDR3 DNA: TGTGCCAGCAAACAGGGAGGTCAGCCCCAGCATTTT; CDR3 protein: CASKQGGQPQHF
clone size: once; J gene: TRBJ2-5; D gene: TRBD2; V gene: TRBV20-1; CDR3 DNA: TGCAGTGCTAGCGGGGAGGGGCCTATAGAAGAGACCCAGTACTTC; CDR3 protein: CSASGEGPIEETQYF
clone size: many; J gene: TRBJ2-2; D gene: TRBD2; V gene: TRBV12-3/TRBV12-4; CDR3 DNA: TGTGCCAGCAGTCCAGGACTAGCGGGAGCCAACACCGGGGAGCTGTTTTTT; CDR3 protein: CASSPGLAGANTGELFF
clone size: few; J gene: TRBJ1-5; D gene: -; V gene: TRBV6-2/TRBV6-3; CDR3 DNA: TGTGCCAGCACCGAGACAGCGAGCGATCAGCCCCAGCATTTT; CDR3 protein: CASTETASDQPQHF
clone size: -; J gene: TRBJ1-1; D gene: -; V gene: TRBV19; CDR3 DNA: TGTGCCAGTAGTATATTGGGACCGAACACTGAAGCTTTCTTT; CDR3 protein: CASSILGPNTEAFF
clone size: few; J gene: TRBJ2-7; D gene: -; V gene: TRBV12-3/TRBV12-4; CDR3 DNA: TGTGCCAGCAGTGACTTAGGGGGCTACGAGCAGTACTTC; CDR3 protein: CASSDLGGYEQYF
clone size: -; J gene: TRBJ2-5; D gene: -; V gene: TRBV27; CDR3 DNA: TGTGCCAGCAGAGCTGATTGGGGACGGCCCAGGGAGACCCAGTACTTC; CDR3 protein: CASRADWGRPRETQYF
clone size: many; J gene: TRBJ2-7; D gene: TRBD1; V gene: TRBV7-9; CDR3 DNA: TGTGCCAGCAGCTTAGAGGCGGGACAGGGAGCCTACGAGCAGTACTTC; CDR3 protein: CASSLEAGQGAYEQYF
clone size: many; J gene: TRBJ1-1; D gene: -; V gene: TRBV6-5; CDR3 DNA: TGTGCCAGCCGGGGGAGGTACACTGAAGCTTTCTTT; CDR3 protein: CASRGRYTEAFF
clone size: many; J gene: TRBJ1-5; D gene: -; V gene: TRBV28; CDR3 DNA: TGTGCCAGCAGTTTAAGTAGGGGACATAGCAATCAGCCCCAGCATTTT; CDR3 protein: CASSLSRGHSNQPQHF
clone size: -; J gene: TRBJ2-7; D gene: -; V gene: TRBV28; CDR3 DNA: TGTGCCAGCAGTTTTTCGCTGGGCAGGGCCTACGAGCAGTACTTC; CDR3 protein: CASSFSLGRAYEQYF
clone size: many; J gene: TRBJ2-5; D gene: TRBD2; V gene: TRBV5-6; CDR3 DNA: TGTGCCAGCAGCTTGGGGGTAGCGGGGAAGACCCAGTACTTC; CDR3 protein: CASSLGVAGKTQYF
clone size: -; J gene: TRBJ2-7; D gene: -; V gene: TRBV25-1; CDR3 DNA: TGTGCCAGCAGCGCTCGGGGATTTGGCCACGAGCAGTACTTC; CDR3 protein: CASSARGFGHEQYF
clone size: -; J gene: TRBJ2-7; D gene: -; V gene: TRBV6-4; CDR3 DNA: TGTGCCAGCAGTGCCTCCCCCGAGCAGTACTTC; CDR3 protein: CASSASPEQYF
clone size: once; J gene: TRBJ2-6; D gene: -; V gene: TRBV6-1; CDR3 DNA: TGTGCCAGCACCTGGGGGGCTGGGGCCAACGTCCTGACTTTC; CDR3 protein: CASTWGAGANVLTF
clone size: many; J gene: TRBJ2-7; D gene: TRBD1; V gene: TRBV7-9; CDR3 DNA: TGTGCCAGCAGCTCCGGACAGGGGGTTACCTACGAGCAGTACTTC; CDR3 protein: CASSSGQGVTYEQYF
clone size: many; J gene: TRBJ2-2; D gene: -; V gene: TRBV10-3; CDR3 DNA: TGTGCCATCAGCAGGCAATCGGCCGCCGGGGAGCTGTTTTTT; CDR3 protein: CAISRQSAAGELFF
clone size: many; J gene: TRBJ2-7; D gene: TRBD2; V gene: TRBV20-1; CDR3 DNA: TGCAGTGCTAGGTCTAGCGGGAGCTACGAGCAGTACTTC; CDR3 protein: CSARSSGSYEQYF
clone size: many; J gene: TRBJ2-7; D gene: TRBD2; V gene: TRBV6-5; CDR3 DNA: TGTGCCAGCATCTCAACTAGCGGGAGAATCGGGTCCTACGAGCAGTACTTC; CDR3 protein: CASISTSGRIGSYEQYF
clone size: many; J gene: TRBJ1-5; D gene: -; V gene: TRBV27; CDR3 DNA: TGTGCCAGCAGTTTATCCGCTCGGGCAGGGGTATTGAATCAGCCCCAGCATTTT; CDR3 protein: CASSLSARAGVLNQPQHF
clone size: -; J gene: TRBJ1-1; D gene: -; V gene: TRBV6-2/TRBV6-3; CDR3 DNA: TGTGCCAGCAGTTACCGGGGATATGAAGCTTTCTTT; CDR3 protein: CASSYRGYEAFF
clone size: -; J gene: TRBJ1-1; D gene: -; V gene: TRBV10-2; CDR3 DNA: TGCGCCGGCGTTGCCTGGGAAGGGATGAACACTGAAGCTTTCTTT; CDR3 protein: CAGVAWEGMNTEAFF
clone size: many; J gene: TRBJ2-2; D gene: TRBD1; V gene: TRBV24-1; CDR3 DNA: TGTGCCACCAGTGGCGCGACAGGGTACACCGGGGAGCTGTTTTTT; CDR3 protein: CATSGATGYTGELFF
clone size: many; J gene: TRBJ2-7; D gene: -; V gene: TRBV14; CDR3 DNA: TGTGCCAGCAGCCACCCTCCGATTGCCAGGCAGTACTTC; CDR3 protein: CASSHPPIARQYF